Below, 18 T cell receptor beta chains from the same sample are listed, as sequenced in a study of cytomegalovirus exposure and HLA in healthy donors. This PCR relied on a set of 60 Vbeta primers and 13 Jbeta primers. Method: immunoSEQ multiplex PCR; TCRdb's copy keeps in-frame clones and lacks some. The sample data list just over 150,000 clones. The sequenced sample consisted of PBMCs. The receptors were sampled from a woman between 55 and 75 years old in good health and CMV-seronegative.

The V gene is TRBV6-6, the J gene TRBJ1-1; the match to TRBD1 covers 11 bases. Trimming cost V 7 bases and J 5 bases; bases outside gene matches: 6. This CDR3 spans 14 amino acids. Germline V gene lookup returns CDR1 MNHNY and CDR2 SVGAGI (reference sequence). The CDR3 coding sequence is TGTGCCAGCACTGGACAGGGGGCGGTGACTGAAGCTTTCTTT. Encoded protein: CASTGQGAVTEAFF.

The chain employs TRBV28 and TRBJ2-7, with unresolved D. CDR1 and CDR2 (germline): MDHEN, SYDVKM. Trimming removed 7 bases at V and 3 bases at J, with 19 bases between. The CDR3 extends over 15 amino acids. The CDR3 DNA sequence: TGTGCCAGCAACCAAAACAGCCCCGGAAACTACGAGCAGTACTTC. This translates into CASNQNSPGNYEQYF. Based on the CDR3 plus reference TRBV28 and TRBJ2-7, the full variable domain is DVKVTQSSRYLVKRTGEKVFLECVQDMDHENMFWYRQDPGLGLRLIYFSYDVKMKEKGDIPEGYSVSREKKERFSLILESASTNQTSMYLCASNQNSPGNYEQYFGPGTRLTVT.

This sequence joins TRBV7-3 and TRBJ2-1, with TRBD1 identical over 8 bases. CDR1 is SGHTA, CDR2 FQGTGA, per germline. CDR3 length: 14 residues. Germline trimming cut 3 bases from V and 8 bases from J; bases unmatched to any gene: 6. The CDR3 sequence: CASSFGQGAYEQFF. The CDR3, as DNA: TGTGCCAGCAGCTTTGGGCAGGGGGCCTATGAGCAGTTCTTC.

The chain carries TRBV11-2 and TRBJ2-5; TRBD2 aligns across 13 bases. The closer fit of TRBJ2-7 to the DNA end suggests the J call may be wrong. CDR3 length: 16 amino acids. The V gene's germline CDR1 is SGHAT and CDR2 FQNNGV. The CDR3 nucleotides are TGTGCCAGCAGCACAAGGACTAGCGGGAGCTCCTACGAGCAGTACTTC. The encoded protein is CASSTRTSGSSYEQYF.

The rearrangement links TRBV2 to TRBJ1-5; D gene uncertain. The CDR3 consists of 14 residues. Trimming left V 6 bases short and J 3 bases short, with 12 bases between. Per the germline V gene, CDR1 is SNHLY and CDR2 is FYNNEI. Written as DNA, the CDR3 is TGTGCCAGCAGCGCACTCGGTACCAATCAGCCCCAGCATTTT. It translates to CASSALGTNQPQHF.

The chain employs TRBV25-1 and TRBJ1-1; maybe TRBD1 (5 bases). Germline values: CDR1 MGHDK, CDR2 SYGVNS. The CDR3 covers 13 residues. The ends were cut back, 7 bases at V and 2 bases at J, with 11 bases in the middle. CDR3 in amino acids: CASTLTVNTEAFF. Written as DNA, the CDR3 is TGTGCCAGCACCCTGACAGTTAACACTGAAGCTTTCTTT.

In DNA form, the CDR3 reads TGCAGCGCCTCGGGGCTAGCGGGATGGGAGACCCAGTACTTC. Translated: CSASGLAGWETQYF. This chain uses TRBV29-1 with TRBJ2-5, with TRBD2 matching over 9 bases. Germline assignment: CDR1 SQVTM and CDR2 ANQGSEA. V was pared by 7 bases and J by 5 bases, with 11 bases of the junction left unmatched. This CDR3 region has 14 residues.

About this clone itself: The sample holds other DNA sequences that translate to the same CDR3. The chain has TRBV9 and TRBJ2-3; D may be TRBD1 (6 bases). The V gene's germline CDR1 is SGDLS and CDR2 YYNGEE. Deletions cut 2 bases from V and 3 bases from J, with 10 bases between. CDR3 length: 14 residues. The CDR3 protein is CASSVEGDTDTQYF. Written as DNA, the CDR3 is TGTGCCAGCAGCGTTGAGGGGGATACAGATACGCAGTATTTT.

This sequence joins TRBV21-1 and TRBJ2-7; the table names TRBD2, a call not compared with the DNA. TRBV21-1 is shown as a pseudogene. This CDR3 has 18 residues. The DNA for the CDR3 is TGTGCCAGCAGCAAAGATTCTGTTACGGGGGGCTTGGGCTACGAGCAGTACTTC. This translates into CASSKDSVTGGLGYEQYF.

V usage is TRBV29-1 and J usage is TRBJ2-7, with a weak D call TRBD2 (6 bases). Germline CDR1 reads SQVTM; CDR2 reads ANQGSEA. V shed 7 bases and J shed 0 bases, with 13 bases lying between them. This CDR3 is built from 13 residues. The CDR3 spells CSAGTSYSYEQYF. The CDR3 nucleotides are TGCAGCGCCGGGACTTCCTACTCCTACGAGCAGTACTTC.

The chain joins TRBV6-5 to TRBJ1-6; TRBD1 is a possible D gene (5 bases). V shed 2 bases and J shed 9 bases, with 11 bases lying between them. The CDR3 runs 14 residues. Looked up from germline, CDR1 is MNHEY and CDR2 is SVGAGI. The CDR3 here is CASSYQGWGSPLHF. CDR3 coding DNA: TGTGCCAGCAGTTACCAGGGATGGGGTTCACCCCTCCACTTT.

The chain is built from TRBV10-3 and TRBJ2-7; D is perhaps TRBD1 (6 bases). Germline V lookup: CDR1 ENHRY, CDR2 SYGVKD. This CDR3 has 15 amino acids. V was cut by 8 bases and J by 3 bases, with 20 bases left in between. CDR3 bases: TGTGCCATCCACCTAGAGGGGGAACAGGGCTACGAGCAGTACTTC. Translating it yields CAIHLEGEQGYEQYF.

CDR3 sequence (DNA): TGCAGCGTCAGAAAGGGGGGGGGTACCGGGGAGCTGTTTTTT. This encodes CSVRKGGGTGELFF. The rearrangement uses TRBV29-1 and TRBJ2-2; possibly TRBD2 for D (7 bases). Per germline, CDR1 SQVTM and CDR2 ANQGSEA. V was shortened by 6 bases and J by 5 bases, with 16 bases between the two germline ends. The CDR3 length is 14 residues.

The chain employs TRBV11-2 and TRBJ2-7; D may be TRBD2 (5 bases). Germline V gives CDR1 SGHAT, CDR2 FQNNGV. Trimming shortened V by 2 bases and J by 6 bases, and 8 bases separated the two germline ends. This CDR3 has 12 residues. CDR3 sequence (DNA): TGTGCCAGCAGCTTACGGGAAGGCGAGCAGTACTTC. Translation: CASSLREGEQYF.

V usage is TRBV5-4 and J usage is TRBJ1-4, with a tentative D call TRBD1 (6 bases). Trimming left V 5 bases short and J 0 bases short, with 11 bases between. CDR1 SGHNT and CDR2 YYREEE come from the germline V gene (reference sequence). This CDR3 is 15 amino acids long. This CDR3 reads CASSDRLSTNEKLFF. CDR3 bases: TGTGCCAGCAGTGACAGGCTCTCAACTAATGAAAAACTGTTTTTT.

The rearrangement uses TRBV5-1 and TRBJ2-5; possibly TRBD2 for D (6 bases). V gave up 1 base and J gave up 5 bases, with 18 bases separating them. The CDR3 has 16 amino acids. Germline V gives CDR1 SGHRS, CDR2 YFSETQ. CDR3 bases: TGCGCCAGCAGCTTGATCGGGAGAACTGTGGGGGAGACCCAGTACTTC. It codes for CASSLIGRTVGETQYF.

This chain joins TRBV27 and TRBJ1-6; D is unresolved. This CDR3 has 12 residues. V lost 4 bases and J lost 7, with 5 bases in between. Germline loops: CDR1 MNHEY, CDR2 SMNVEV (reference sequence). Here the CDR3 DNA reads TGTGCCAGCAGTTGGCCCAATTCACCCCTCCACTTT. It codes for CASSWPNSPLHF.

The chain employs TRBV5-1 and TRBJ1-5; TRBD1 is a possible D gene (6 bases). Germline V lookup: CDR1 SGHRS, CDR2 YFSETQ. The CDR3 loop spans 14 amino acids. V lost 1 base, J lost 9 bases, and 14 bases lay in between. This CDR3 reads CASSLMAGDPPQHF. Here the CDR3 DNA reads TGCGCCAGCAGCTTGATGGCAGGGGATCCGCCCCAGCATTTT.